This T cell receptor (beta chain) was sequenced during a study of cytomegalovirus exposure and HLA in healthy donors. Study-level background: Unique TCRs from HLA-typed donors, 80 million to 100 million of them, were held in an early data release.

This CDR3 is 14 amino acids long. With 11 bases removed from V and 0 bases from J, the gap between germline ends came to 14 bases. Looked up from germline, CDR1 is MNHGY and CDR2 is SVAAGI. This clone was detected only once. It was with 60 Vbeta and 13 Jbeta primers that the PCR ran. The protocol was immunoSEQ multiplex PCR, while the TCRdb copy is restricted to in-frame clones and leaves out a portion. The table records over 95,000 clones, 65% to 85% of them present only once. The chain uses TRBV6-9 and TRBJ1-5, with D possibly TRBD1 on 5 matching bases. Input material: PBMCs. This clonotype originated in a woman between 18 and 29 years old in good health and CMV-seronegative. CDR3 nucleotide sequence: TGTGCCGACACGGACACCTATAGCAATCAGCCCCAGCATTTT. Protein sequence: CADTDTYSNQPQHF.